The 31 T cell receptor beta chains below were found in one sample sequenced in a study of tumor-infiltrating lymphocytes in primary liver carcinoma. Joint extraction of RNA and DNA used roughly 20-33 mg of bulk tissue that was unsorted. Making TCR beta cDNA involved roughly 500 ng total RNA and a constant-region primer. Libraries for TCR beta were built through three nested multiplex PCR rounds, which together made up a slightly modified ARM-PCR procedure. A C-beta reverse primer was combined with TRBV1-TRBV30 forward primers in the first two PCR rounds, and each round had around 10 cycles. TCRdb fed the multiplex PCR reads into MiXCR, producing one record per CDR3 protein. The table has about 54,000 distinct CDR3 sequences, about 80% seen once. The material sequenced was liver tumor tissue from sampling region 2. This sample's subset: tumor region T2, inferior pole. Every receptor here comes from a man aged 40-50 years with primary liver carcinoma and hepatitis B virus infection.

With respect to this clonotype: This likely comes from a read error, as the CDR3 has no conserved phenylalanine or tryptophan at its end. No DNA is shown, since the ends of the CDR3 on it are uncertain; the CDR3 is the one TCRdb lists. The gene calls are TRBV10-2 and TRBJ2-3; the table's TRBD1 call for D was not verified on the DNA. The CDR3 has 13 amino acids, counting both end residues. Germline V lookup: CDR1 WSHSY, CDR2 SAAADI. The CDR3 loop reads CASTGLSTDTGYL.

In this sample, this clonotype turned up a few times. The J gene is TRBJ2-1, the V gene TRBV18, with 9 bases fitting TRBD2. The ends lost 3 bases at V and 14 bases at J; junction bases unmatched: 14. The CDR3 is 15 amino acids. Germline V lookup: CDR1 KGHSH, CDR2 LQKENI. CDR3 protein: CASSPPARASGTEFF. CDR3 nucleotide sequence: TGTGCCAGCTCACCGCCCGCGAGGGCTAGCGGGACCGAGTTCTTC.

Note on this clonotype: The CDR3 carries no conserved terminal phenylalanine or tryptophan, so it likely arises from a read error. The chain is built from TRBV11-2 and TRBJ1-3; D is possibly TRBD1 (5 bases). Germline CDR1 is SGHAT and CDR2 is FQNNGV. This CDR3 is built from 13 residues. Trimming pared 11 bases from V and 10 bases from J, leaving 21 bases between. CDR3 nucleotides: TGTGCCTCAGCCCAGGGAGCTGTAAATACCATATATTCT. Amino acid sequence: CASAQGAVNTIYS.

In its sample, this clonotype was seen once. Given a much more abundant clone one base away, this may be a read error. The CDR3 here is CASSDPDRGPQTEAFF. CDR3 in DNA: TGTGCCAGCAGCGACCCGGACAGGGGGCCACAGACTGAAGCTTTCTTT. The rearrangement joins TRBV7-9 to TRBJ1-1; 11 bases agree with TRBD1. The CDR3 is made up of 16 amino acids. V lost 5 bases and J lost 5; bases outside the gene matches: 10. Germline V CDR1 and CDR2: SEHNR, FQNEAQ (reference sequence).

A remark on this clonotype: A much larger clonotype is one base distant, so this may be a read error. In nucleotides, the CDR3 is TGCGCCAACAGCAGGGGACTAGCGGGAACGTCCGGGGAGCTGTTTTTT. Its translation: CANSRGLAGTSGELFF. The chain combines TRBV5-1 with TRBJ2-2; 13 nucleotides match TRBD2. There are 16 residues in the CDR3. Germline V gene lookup returns CDR1 SGHRS and CDR2 YFSETQ. The full variable domain, its missing parts supplied by reference TRBV5-1 and TRBJ2-2, is KAGVTQTPRYLIKTRGQQVTLSCSPISGHRSVSWYQQTPGQGLQFLFEYFSETQRNKGNFPGRFSGRQFSNSRSEMNVSTLELGDSALYLCANSRGLAGTSGELFFGEGSRLTVL.

The rearrangement uses TRBV7-3 and TRBJ2-7, with D maybe TRBD2 (6 bases). The germline V gene has CDR1 SGHTA and CDR2 FQGTGA. The V gene lost 1 base and the J gene lost 3 bases, with 10 bases spanning the gap. CDR3 length: 14 residues. The CDR3 sequence: CASSLMSGDYEQYF. Written as DNA, the CDR3 is TGTGCCAGCAGCTTAATGTCGGGGGACTACGAGCAGTACTTC.

This clonotype was detected only once. Since the CDR3 does not end with the conserved phenylalanine or tryptophan, this likely comes from a read error. The chain uses TRBV13 and TRBJ2-1, with no clear D. Trimming took off 2 bases at V and 9 bases at J, with 5 bases between the two ends. Germline V gene sequence: CDR1 PRHDT, CDR2 FYEKMQ (reference sequence). The CDR3 has 11 amino acids. The DNA for the CDR3 is TGTGCCAGCAGCTTAACCTGTGAGCAGTTCTTA. It yields the protein CASSLTCEQFL.

To note about this clonotype: The CDR3 carries no conserved terminal phenylalanine or tryptophan, so it likely arises from a read error. This sequence joins TRBV11-2 and TRBJ2-7; D may be TRBD1 (6 bases). The CDR3 contains 17 residues. The V end lost 0 bases, the J end lost 3 bases, and 18 bases lay between the germline ends. Per the germline V gene, CDR1 is SGHAT and CDR2 is FQNNGV. CDR3 residues: CASSLDLGTPSFYEQYL. The CDR3 DNA reads as TGTGCCAGCAGCTTAGACCTCGGGACACCCAGCTTCTACGAGCAGTACCTC.

Points on this clonotype: A much bigger clone sits one base away, suggesting this may be a read error. This chain links TRBV28 with TRBJ1-2; possibly TRBD1 for D (6 bases). V lost 6 bases and J 12 bases, leaving 17 bases between the germline ends. The CDR3 contains 12 residues. Germline CDR1 MDHEN, CDR2 SYDVKM. The CDR3 is CASSSQGTGHTF. As DNA, the CDR3 is TGTGCCAGCAGCTCCCAGGGGACTGGTCACACCTTC.

The genes are TRBV18 and TRBJ1-5; no clear D. The CDR3 spans 14 residues. V was trimmed by 1 base and J by 2 bases, leaving 6 bases between them. The germline V gene has CDR1 KGHSH and CDR2 LQKENI. The CDR3 loop is CASSPQGRNQPQHF. The DNA for the CDR3 is TGTGCCAGCTCACCACAGGGTCGCAATCAGCCCCAGCATTTT.

The chain joins TRBV20-1 to TRBJ2-3; 9 nucleotides agree with TRBD2. Germline V gene sequence: CDR1 DFQATT, CDR2 SNEGSKA (reference sequence). V dropped 1 base and J dropped 2; count of bases not matched to a gene: 1. The CDR3 spans 14 residues. Here the CDR3 reads CSARASGITDTQYF. The CDR3 nucleotides read TGCAGTGCTAGAGCTAGCGGGATCACAGATACGCAGTATTTT.

Remarks on this clonotype: A single base separates this from a much larger clone, so it may be a read error. The V call is TRBV20-1, the J call TRBJ2-3; D unclear. CDR1 and CDR2 from the germline V gene are DFQATT and SNEGSKA (reference sequence). The CDR3 sequence is 13 residues long. As DNA, the CDR3 is TGCAGTGCTAGAGAATGGGCCCCAGATATGCAGTATTTT. This gives the protein CSAREWAPDMQYF.

Remarks on this clonotype: One end of the junction does not line up with germline, which may come from a read error. The DNA for the CDR3 is TGTGCCAGCAGTGAGCAGCGAAACACTGACGCTTTCTTT. It is translated as CASSEQRNTDAFF. The chain uses TRBV10-2 and TRBJ1-1, with D unresolved. The germline gives CDR1 WSHSY, CDR2 SAAADI. There are 13 residues in the CDR3.

This chain links TRBV5-4 with TRBJ2-5, with D possibly being TRBD2 (5 bases). The CDR3 extends over 14 amino acids. Trimming took off 8 bases at V and 2 bases at J, with 16 bases between the two ends. Germline V CDR1 and CDR2: SGHNT, YYREEE (reference sequence). CDR3 bases: TGTGCCAGTAAGCTGGACTTCCCACAAGAGACCCAGTACTTC. Protein product: CASKLDFPQETQYF.

As to this clonotype: At one boundary the junction diverges from the germline segment, which might be a read error. V gene TRBV6-2 or TRBV6-3 combines with J gene TRBJ1-1; D is unclear. Germline CDR1 MNHEY, CDR2 SVGEGT. The CDR3 sequence is 14 residues long. CDR3 region: CASSYFAWYTEVFF. CDR3 DNA: TGTGCCAGTAGTTACTTCGCCTGGTACACTGAAGTTTTCTTT.

About this clonotype: Sequence at one end of the junction differs from germline and may be a read error. V gene TRBV7-9 combines with J gene TRBJ2-1; 12 bases line up with TRBD2. Looked up from germline, CDR1 is SEHNR and CDR2 is FQNEAQ (reference sequence). The CDR3 is made up of 18 amino acids. The CDR3 region is CASNLPSGLAGTSHERFF. The CDR3 DNA follows: TGTGCCAGCAACTTACCTTCGGGACTAGCGGGTACGAGCCATGAGCGGTTCTTC.

For this clonotype: The junction departs from germline at one end; a sequencing error may be responsible. J is TRBJ2-3 and V is TRBV11-2; tentative D call: TRBD2 (5 bases). The CDR3 has 20 amino acids. Germline V gene sequence: CDR1 SGHAT, CDR2 FQNNGV. The CDR3 DNA is TGTGTCAGCAGCCCTGATGACCCCCTGCAGATAGCGAGAAGCAGAGATACGCAGTATTTT. Amino acids: CVSSPDDPLQIARSRDTQYF. The variable domain in full, with the rest retrieved from reference TRBV11-2 and TRBJ2-3, is EAGVAQSPRYKIIEKRQSVAFWCNPISGHATLYWYQQILGQGPKLLIQFQNNGVVDDSQLPKDRFSAERLKGVDSTLKIQPAKLEDSAVYLCVSSPDDPLQIARSRDTQYFGPGTRLTVL.

Regarding this clonotype: Germline is not matched at one junction end, which may reflect a read error. The chain is built from TRBV11-2 and TRBJ2-7, with D uncertain. CDR3 length: 16 amino acids. CDR1 and CDR2 (germline): SGHAT, FQNNGV. CDR3 coding DNA: TGTTCCAGCAAATCCTCCCCCATCGGAGAGGTTTACGAGCAGTACTTC. Its protein is CSSKSSPIGEVYEQYF.

With regard to this clonotype: The junction shows a germline mismatch at one end, possibly a read error. This chain joins TRBV12-3 or TRBV12-4 and TRBJ2-7, with a weak D call TRBD2 (5 bases). The CDR3 runs to 14 residues. CDR3 sequence: CAGSTQNGAYEQYF. CDR3 coding DNA: TGTGCCGGCAGTACACAAAACGGGGCCTACGAGCAGTACTTC.

Turning to this clonotype: This likely comes from a read error, as the CDR3 has no conserved phenylalanine or tryptophan at its end. The rearrangement links TRBV6-1 to TRBJ2-7; weak D call: TRBD2 (6 bases). Trimming took 7 bases from V and 0 from J, leaving 25 bases between them. The CDR3 is made up of 18 amino acids. Germline-derived CDR1 and CDR2 are MNHNS and SASEGT. The CDR3, as DNA: TGTGCCAGCATCTTCCAGACTGGCGGGGCCCTGAGCTCCTACGAGCAGTACCTC. It codes for CASIFQTGGALSSYEQYL.

This clonotype was counted a single time. One end of the junction varies from germline; a read error may be responsible. V is TRBV29-1 and J is TRBJ2-1; tentative D call: TRBD1 (6 bases). This CDR3 region has 13 residues. Germline values: CDR1 SQVTM, CDR2 ANQGSEA. In DNA, the CDR3 is TGCGGCGTTACCGGGACAACCTACAATGGGCAGTTCTTC. It yields the protein CGVTGTTYNGQFF.

This clonotype was seen once. This chain links TRBV6-2 or TRBV6-3 with TRBJ2-1, with TRBD2 matching over 11 bases. The CDR3 consists of 14 residues. Germline CDR1 reads MNHEY; CDR2 reads SVGEGT. The CDR3 nucleotides are TGTACCACCTTGACTAGCGGGGCTCCTAATGAGCAGTTCTTC. Protein: CTTLTSGAPNEQFF.

To note about this clonotype: The conserved phenylalanine or tryptophan is not found at the CDR3 terminus, so this likely reflects a read error. The rearrangement links TRBV6-5 to TRBJ2-2; the D gene is possibly TRBD2 (6 bases). The germline gives CDR1 MNHEY, CDR2 SVGAGI. CDR3 length: 15 residues. For the CDR3, the DNA is TGTGCCAGCAGTTACGCAGTGGACGGCACGGGGGAACTGTTTGTT. It yields the protein CASSYAVDGTGELFV.

This clonotype was recorded at least ten times. The chain uses TRBV10-2 and TRBJ1-1; 11 nucleotides agree with TRBD1. The germline CDR1 and CDR2 sequences are WSHSY and SAAADI. The CDR3 has 13 residues. The V and J ends lost 6 bases and 7 bases, in that order; junction bases with no gene match: 4. Here the CDR3 DNA reads TGCGCCAGCAGCGGACAGGGGGCAGATGAAGCTTTCTTT. Translating gives CASSGQGADEAFF.

This clonotype was found a few times. This chain links TRBV28 with TRBJ2-2; TRBD1 aligns across 9 bases. Germline V gene data show CDR1 as MDHEN and CDR2 as SYDVKM. The CDR3 is made up of 17 amino acids. V shed 3 bases and J 6 bases; nucleotides not matched to a gene: 11. CDR3 nucleotides: TGTGCCAGCAGTTTTATAGGACAGGGGATTACAGCCGGGGAGCTGTTTTTT. Its translation is CASSFIGQGITAGELFF.

The V call is TRBV11-2, the J call TRBJ2-7; D possibly uses TRBD1 or TRBD2 (6 bases each). CDR1 and CDR2 from the germline V gene are SGHAT and FQNNGV. V was pared by 5 bases and J by 3 bases, with 17 bases between. This CDR3 comprises 15 residues. The CDR3 DNA reads as TGTGCCAGCAGCCTCACCAACAGGGACTGCTACGAGCAGTACTTC. This gives the protein CASSLTNRDCYEQYF.

About this clonotype: Since the CDR3 does not end with the conserved phenylalanine or tryptophan, this likely comes from a read error. This rearrangement joins TRBV29-1 to TRBJ1-1; D perhaps matches TRBD1 (6 bases). Germline V gene data show CDR1 as SQVTM and CDR2 as ANQGSEA. This CDR3 has 10 residues. V lost 8 bases and J 5 bases, leaving 9 bases between the germline ends. In DNA, the CDR3 is TGCAGCAAGGGGGGAACTGAAGCTTTCCTT. Its protein is CSKGGTEAFL.

For this clonotype: One junction end does not reproduce the germline sequence, and a read error may be involved. The chain has TRBV5-6 and TRBJ2-3, with D possibly being TRBD1 (5 bases). Germline V gene lookup returns CDR1 SGHDT and CDR2 YYEEEE. This CDR3 is 11 amino acids long. DNA for the CDR3: TGTGCCATCAACTTGTTACAGGACGAGGATTTT. This translates into CAINLLQDEDF.

As regards this clonotype: One junction end disagrees with the germline gene, perhaps due to a read error. V gene TRBV11-1 combines with J gene TRBJ2-1, with TRBD2 identical over 8 bases. The CDR3 runs 17 residues. Per the germline V gene, CDR1 is SGHAT and CDR2 is FQDESV (reference sequence). CDR3 nucleotide sequence: TGTGCCAGCAGCCTGGGACTAGTGGGAGAAGCTGACAATGAGCACTTCTTC. Translation: CASSLGLVGEADNEHFF.

For this clonotype: The germline gene is not matched at one end of the junction; a read error may be the cause. The J gene is TRBJ2-1, the V gene TRBV11-2; 12 nucleotides align to TRBD1. The CDR3 spans 14 residues. The germline CDR1 and CDR2 sequences are SGHAT and FQNNGV. The CDR3 reads CASSQGSWDRGQLF. For the CDR3, the DNA is TGTGCCAGCAGCCAAGGGTCCTGGGACAGGGGGCAGCTCTTC.

About this clonotype itself: One junction end disagrees with the germline gene, perhaps due to a read error. The rearrangement joins TRBV11-2 to TRBJ2-2; tentative D call: TRBD2 (5 bases). The CDR3 runs 16 residues. The germline CDR1 and CDR2 sequences are SGHAT and FQNNGV. CDR3 nucleotides: TGTGCCAGCAGCTTAATGGCGCTATCGGGAACCGGGGAGCTGCTTTTT. Protein product: CASSLMALSGTGELLF.